Below are 7 T cell receptor beta chains sequenced from a single sample in a study of T cells after yellow fever vaccination. TCRdb called the 5' RACE reads again in MiXCR, with one record for every CDR3 protein. The repertoire holds some 150,000 distinct CDR3 sequences, with 9.5% to 11% as singletons. The sequenced sample was CD8+ T cells sorted from PBMCs, obtained 15 days after the yellow fever booster vaccination. These receptor sequences come from a man between 18 and 29 years old who received the YFV17D yellow fever vaccine.

The chain couples TRBV7-2 to TRBJ1-1; D is perhaps TRBD1 (6 bases). The V end lost 3 bases, the J end lost 5 bases, and 13 bases lay between the germline ends. CDR3 size: 14 residues. Germline V gene lookup returns CDR1 SGHTA and CDR2 FQGNSA. The CDR3 bases are TGTGCCAGCAGCTTTCGGGGGCTTGGTACTGAAGCTTTCTTT. It codes for CASSFRGLGTEAFF.

This CDR3 reads CASSNPPRTSGPRYEQYV. CDR3 coding DNA: TGTGCCAGCAGCAATCCCCCAAGGACTAGCGGTCCCCGCTACGAGCAGTACGTC. The chain employs TRBV21-1 and TRBJ2-7; TRBD2 is taken as the D call from the table, unchecked against the DNA. TRBV21-1 is recorded as a pseudogene. The CDR3 is 18 amino acids.

J is TRBJ1-6 and V is TRBV12-3 or TRBV12-4, with unresolved D. Trimming pared 9 bases from V and 0 bases from J, leaving 9 bases between. The CDR3 is made up of 14 amino acids. The CDR3, as DNA: TGTGCCAGTAAACATCTCTCCTATAATTCACCCCTCCACTTT. Translated: CASKHLSYNSPLHF.

A remark on this clonotype: Relative to the germline gene, one junction end is altered; a read error may explain this. This chain joins TRBV6-2 or TRBV6-3 and TRBJ2-1; D call uncertain. The CDR3 runs 13 residues. Germline V gene lookup returns CDR1 MNHEY and CDR2 SVGEGT. Here the CDR3 reads CASGELTYIEQFF. The CDR3 region has the DNA TGTGCCAGCGGGGAATTAACGTACATTGAGCAGTTCTTC.

The chain has TRBV6-1 and TRBJ2-2; weak D call: TRBD1 (5 bases). V was pared by 0 bases and J by 6 bases, with 8 bases between. The CDR3 contains 14 residues. Germline V gene data show CDR1 as MNHNS and CDR2 as SASEGT. CDR3 in amino acids: CASSEAPRAGELFF. CDR3 nucleotide sequence: TGTGCCAGCAGTGAAGCCCCCAGGGCCGGGGAGCTGTTTTTT.

This clonotype was seen more than once but under ten times. The genes are TRBV2 and TRBJ1-5; D uncertain. The CDR3 covers 14 residues. Germline lookup yields CDR1 SNHLY and CDR2 FYNNEI. V was pared by 5 bases and J by 0 bases, with 8 bases between. The DNA for the CDR3 is TGTGCCAGCAGTCGACATTATAGCAATCAGCCCCAGCATTTT. Amino acids: CASSRHYSNQPQHF.

The CDR3 region has the DNA TGCGCCAGCAGCCAAGATATTTCGCCGGGGTCACCCCTCCACTTT. It yields the protein CASSQDISPGSPLHF. The V gene is TRBV4-3, the J gene TRBJ1-6; unclear D gene. CDR3 length equals 15 residues. Germline values: CDR1 LGHNA, CDR2 YSLEER. V lost 0 bases to trimming and J lost 10 bases, with 13 bases between them.